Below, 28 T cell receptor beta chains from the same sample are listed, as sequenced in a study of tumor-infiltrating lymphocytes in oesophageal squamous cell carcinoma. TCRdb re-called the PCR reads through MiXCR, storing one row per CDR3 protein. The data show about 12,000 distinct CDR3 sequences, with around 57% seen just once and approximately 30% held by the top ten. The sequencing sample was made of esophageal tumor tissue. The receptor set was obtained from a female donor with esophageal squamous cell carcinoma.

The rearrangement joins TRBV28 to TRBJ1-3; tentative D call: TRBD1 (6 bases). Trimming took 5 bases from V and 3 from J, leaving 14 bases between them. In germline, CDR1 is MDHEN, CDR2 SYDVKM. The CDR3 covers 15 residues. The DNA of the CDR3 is TGTGCCAGCAGTACAGGGTTTGGAGGTGGAAACACCATATATTTT. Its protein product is CASSTGFGGGNTIYF. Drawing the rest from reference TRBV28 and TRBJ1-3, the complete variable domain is DVKVTQSSRYLVKRTGEKVFLECVQDMDHENMFWYRQDPGLGLRLIYFSYDVKMKEKGDIPEGYSVSREKKERFSLILESASTNQTSMYLCASSTGFGGGNTIYFGEGSWLTVV.

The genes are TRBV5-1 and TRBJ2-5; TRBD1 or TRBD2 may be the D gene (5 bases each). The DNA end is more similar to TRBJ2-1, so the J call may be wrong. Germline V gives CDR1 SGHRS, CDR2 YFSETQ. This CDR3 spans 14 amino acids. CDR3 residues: CASNRDAAYNEQFF. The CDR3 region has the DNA TGCGCCAGTAACCGGGACGCGGCCTACAATGAGCAGTTCTTC.

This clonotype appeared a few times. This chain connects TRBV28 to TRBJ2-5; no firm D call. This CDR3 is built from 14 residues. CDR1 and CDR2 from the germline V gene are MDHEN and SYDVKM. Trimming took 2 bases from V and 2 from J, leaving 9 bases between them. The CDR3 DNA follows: TGTGCCAGCAGTTTAGCCGGGCCTCAAGAGACCCAGTACTTC. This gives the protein CASSLAGPQETQYF.

CDR3 bases: TGTGCCAGCAGCTTATCCGGGACTAGCGGGGCCAATGAGCAGTTCTTC. Translating it yields CASSLSGTSGANEQFF. The chain uses TRBV7-3 and TRBJ2-1; TRBD2 matches 13 bases. Germline CDR1 is SGHTA and CDR2 is FQGTGA. The trim removed 2 bases at V and 6 bases at J, leaving 4 bases unmatched. The CDR3 loop spans 16 amino acids.

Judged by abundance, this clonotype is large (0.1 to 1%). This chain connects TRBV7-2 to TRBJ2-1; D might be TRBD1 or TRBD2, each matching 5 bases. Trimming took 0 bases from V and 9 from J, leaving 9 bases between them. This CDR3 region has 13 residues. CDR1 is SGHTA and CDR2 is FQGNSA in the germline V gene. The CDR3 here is CASSLAGVGEQFF. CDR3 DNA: TGTGCCAGCAGCTTAGCGGGGGTGGGTGAGCAGTTCTTC.

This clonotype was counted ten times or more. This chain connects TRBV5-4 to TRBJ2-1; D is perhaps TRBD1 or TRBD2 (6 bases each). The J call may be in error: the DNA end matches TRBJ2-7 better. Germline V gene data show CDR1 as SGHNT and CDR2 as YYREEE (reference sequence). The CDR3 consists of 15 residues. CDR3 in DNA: TGTGCCAGCAGCCCAGGGGCGGGATATTACAATGAGCAGTACTTC. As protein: CASSPGAGYYNEQYF.

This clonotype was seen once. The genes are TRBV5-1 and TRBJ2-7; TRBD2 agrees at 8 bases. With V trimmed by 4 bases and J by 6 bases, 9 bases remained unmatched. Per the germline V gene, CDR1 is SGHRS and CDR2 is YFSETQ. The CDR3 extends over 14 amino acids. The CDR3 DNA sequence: TGCGCCAGCAGCCTGGGACTAGAGGTCGGCGAGCAGTACTTC. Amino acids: CASSLGLEVGEQYF.

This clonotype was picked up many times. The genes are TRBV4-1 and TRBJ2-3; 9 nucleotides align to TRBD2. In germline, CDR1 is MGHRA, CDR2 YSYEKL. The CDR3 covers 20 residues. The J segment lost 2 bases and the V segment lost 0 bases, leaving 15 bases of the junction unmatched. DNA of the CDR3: TGCGCCAGCAGCCAAGATTCAGGAGCGGGGGGCGGAGTCATCACAGATACGCAGTATTTT. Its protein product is CASSQDSGAGGGVITDTQYF.

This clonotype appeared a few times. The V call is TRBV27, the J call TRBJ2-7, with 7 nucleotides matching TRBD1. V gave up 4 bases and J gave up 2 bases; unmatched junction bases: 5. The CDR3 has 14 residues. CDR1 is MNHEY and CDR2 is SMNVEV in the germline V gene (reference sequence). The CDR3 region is CASSSGTVTYEQYF. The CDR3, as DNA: TGTGCCAGCAGTTCCGGGACAGTGACCTACGAGCAGTACTTC.

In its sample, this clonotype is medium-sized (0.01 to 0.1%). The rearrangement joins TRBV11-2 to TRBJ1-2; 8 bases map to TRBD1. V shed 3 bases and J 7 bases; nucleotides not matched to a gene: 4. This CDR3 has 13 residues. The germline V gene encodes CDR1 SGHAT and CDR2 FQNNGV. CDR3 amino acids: CASSFTGGGGYTF. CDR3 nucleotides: TGTGCCAGCAGCTTCACAGGGGGTGGTGGCTACACCTTC.

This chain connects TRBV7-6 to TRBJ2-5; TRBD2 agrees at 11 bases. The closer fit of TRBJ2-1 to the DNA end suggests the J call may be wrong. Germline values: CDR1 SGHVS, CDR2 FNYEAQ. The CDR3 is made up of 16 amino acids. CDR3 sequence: CASSLDLAGGHNEQFF. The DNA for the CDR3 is TGTGCCAGCAGCTTAGATCTAGCGGGAGGCCACAATGAGCAGTTCTTC.

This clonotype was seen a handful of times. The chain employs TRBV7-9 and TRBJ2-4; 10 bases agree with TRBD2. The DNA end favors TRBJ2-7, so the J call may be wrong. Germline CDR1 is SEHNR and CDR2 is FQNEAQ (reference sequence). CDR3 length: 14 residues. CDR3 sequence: CASSNSGRSYEQYF. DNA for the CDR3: TGTGCCAGCAGTAATAGCGGGAGGAGCTACGAGCAGTACTTC.

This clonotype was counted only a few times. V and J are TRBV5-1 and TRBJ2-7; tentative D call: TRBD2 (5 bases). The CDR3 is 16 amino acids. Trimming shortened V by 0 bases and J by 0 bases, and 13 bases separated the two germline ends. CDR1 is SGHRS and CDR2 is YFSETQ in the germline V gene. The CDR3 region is CASSLGPSGSSYEQYF. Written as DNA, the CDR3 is TGCGCCAGCAGCTTGGGCCCCAGCGGAAGCTCCTACGAGCAGTACTTC.

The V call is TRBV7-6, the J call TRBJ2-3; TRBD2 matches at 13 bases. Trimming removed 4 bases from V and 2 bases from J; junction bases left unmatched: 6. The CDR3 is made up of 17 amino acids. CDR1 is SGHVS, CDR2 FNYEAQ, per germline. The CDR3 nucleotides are TGTGCCAGCAGCTCCTCCGGGACTAGCGGGGTCACAGATACGCAGTATTTT. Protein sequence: CASSSSGTSGVTDTQYF.

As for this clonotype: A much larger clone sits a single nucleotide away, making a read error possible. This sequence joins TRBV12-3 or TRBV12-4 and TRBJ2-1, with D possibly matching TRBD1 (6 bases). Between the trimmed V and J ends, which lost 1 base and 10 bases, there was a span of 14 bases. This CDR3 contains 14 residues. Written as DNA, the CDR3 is TGTGCCAGCAGTTTAGGGGGGCCGAGGGGCGAGCAGTTCTTC. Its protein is CASSLGGPRGEQFF.

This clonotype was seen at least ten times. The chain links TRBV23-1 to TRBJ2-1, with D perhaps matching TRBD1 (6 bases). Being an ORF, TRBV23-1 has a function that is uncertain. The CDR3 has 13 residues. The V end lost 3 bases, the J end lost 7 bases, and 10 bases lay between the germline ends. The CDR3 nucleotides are TGCGCCAGCAGTCACTACAGGGCGAATGAGCAGTTCTTC. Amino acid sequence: CASSHYRANEQFF.

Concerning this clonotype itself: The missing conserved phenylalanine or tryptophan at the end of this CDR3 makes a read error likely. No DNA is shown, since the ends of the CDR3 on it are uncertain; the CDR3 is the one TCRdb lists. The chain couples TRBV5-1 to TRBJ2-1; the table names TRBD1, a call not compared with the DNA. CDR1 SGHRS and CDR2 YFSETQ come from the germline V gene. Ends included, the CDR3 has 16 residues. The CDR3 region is CASSLGQGNLGYTFGS.

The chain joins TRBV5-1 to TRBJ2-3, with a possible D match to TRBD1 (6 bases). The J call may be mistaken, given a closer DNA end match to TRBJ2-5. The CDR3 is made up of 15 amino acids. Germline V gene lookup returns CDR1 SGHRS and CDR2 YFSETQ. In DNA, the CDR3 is TGCGCCAGCAGCTTGGCCCTACAGGGAATCCTACCCCAGTACTTC. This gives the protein CASSLALQGILPQYF.

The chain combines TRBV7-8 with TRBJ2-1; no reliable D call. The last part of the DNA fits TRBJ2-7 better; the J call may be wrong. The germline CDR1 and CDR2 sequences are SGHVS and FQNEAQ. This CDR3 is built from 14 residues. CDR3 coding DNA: TGTGCCAGCAGCCCACGTGACAATTCCTACGAGCAGTACTTC. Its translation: CASSPRDNSYEQYF.

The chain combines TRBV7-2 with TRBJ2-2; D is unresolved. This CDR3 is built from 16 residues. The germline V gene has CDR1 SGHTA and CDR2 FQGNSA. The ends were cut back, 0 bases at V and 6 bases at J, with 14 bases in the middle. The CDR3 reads CASSLAGLTTPGELFF. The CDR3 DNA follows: TGTGCCAGCAGCTTAGCGGGCCTCACGACACCCGGGGAGCTGTTTTTT. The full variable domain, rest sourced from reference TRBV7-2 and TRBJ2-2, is GAGVSQSPSNKVTEKGKDVELRCDPISGHTALYWYRQSLGQGLEFLIYFQGNSAPDKSGLPSDRFSAERTGGSVSTLTIQRTQQEDSAVYLCASSLAGLTTPGELFFGEGSRLTVL.

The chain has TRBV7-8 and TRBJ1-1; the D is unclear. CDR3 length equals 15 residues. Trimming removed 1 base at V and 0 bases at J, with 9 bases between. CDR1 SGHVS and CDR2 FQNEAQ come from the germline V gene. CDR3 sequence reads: CASSLDGGMNTEAFF. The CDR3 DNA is TGTGCCAGCAGCTTAGACGGAGGGATGAACACTGAAGCTTTCTTT. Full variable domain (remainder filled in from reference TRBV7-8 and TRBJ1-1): GAGVSQSPRYKVAKRGQDVALRCDPISGHVSLFWYQQALGQGPEFLTYFQNEAQLDKSGLPSDRFFAERPEGSVSTLKIQRTQQEDSAVYLCASSLDGGMNTEAFFGQGTRLTVV.

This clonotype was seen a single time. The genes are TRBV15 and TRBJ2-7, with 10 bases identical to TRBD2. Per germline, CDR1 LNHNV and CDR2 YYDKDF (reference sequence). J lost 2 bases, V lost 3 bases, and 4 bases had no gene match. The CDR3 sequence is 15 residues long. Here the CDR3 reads CATSRRTSGTYEQYF. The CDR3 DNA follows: TGTGCCACCAGCAGGCGGACTAGCGGCACCTACGAGCAGTACTTC.

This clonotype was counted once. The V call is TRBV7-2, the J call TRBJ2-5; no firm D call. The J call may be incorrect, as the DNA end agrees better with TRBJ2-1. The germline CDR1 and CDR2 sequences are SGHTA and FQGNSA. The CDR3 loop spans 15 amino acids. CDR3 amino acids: CASTRNSYSYNEQFF. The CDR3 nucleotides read TGTGCCAGCACTCGTAATTCGTACTCCTACAATGAGCAGTTCTTC.

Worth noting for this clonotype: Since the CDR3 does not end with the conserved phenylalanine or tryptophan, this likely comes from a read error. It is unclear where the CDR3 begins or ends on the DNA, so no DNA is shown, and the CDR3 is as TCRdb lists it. CDR3: CASGEGSYNEQFFGP. This chain joins TRBV7-3 and TRBJ1-6. Germline V gene data show CDR1 as SGHTA and CDR2 as FQGTGA. Inclusive of both ends, the CDR3 amounts to 15 amino acids.

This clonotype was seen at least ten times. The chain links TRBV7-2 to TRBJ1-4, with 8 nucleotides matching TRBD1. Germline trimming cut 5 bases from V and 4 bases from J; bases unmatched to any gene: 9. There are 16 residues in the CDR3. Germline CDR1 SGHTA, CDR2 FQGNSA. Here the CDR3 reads CASSPRPGQVNEKLFF. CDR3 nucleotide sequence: TGTGCCAGCAGCCCGCGACCGGGACAGGTTAATGAAAAACTGTTTTTT.

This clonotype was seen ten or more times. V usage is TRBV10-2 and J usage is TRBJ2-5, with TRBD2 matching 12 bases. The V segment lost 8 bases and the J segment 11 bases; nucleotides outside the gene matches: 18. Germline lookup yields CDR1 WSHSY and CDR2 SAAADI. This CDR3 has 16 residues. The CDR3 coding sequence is TGCGCCAGCTTACGACTAGCGGGAGATACCTACAATGAGCAGTACTTC. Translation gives CASLRLAGDTYNEQYF.

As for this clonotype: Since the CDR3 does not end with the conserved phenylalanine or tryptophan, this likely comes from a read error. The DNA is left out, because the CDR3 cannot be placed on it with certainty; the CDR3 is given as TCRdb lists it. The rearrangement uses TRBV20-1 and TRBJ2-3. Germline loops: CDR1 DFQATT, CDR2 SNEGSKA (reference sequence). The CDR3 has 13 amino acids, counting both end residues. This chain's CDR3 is CSASLANEQFFGS.

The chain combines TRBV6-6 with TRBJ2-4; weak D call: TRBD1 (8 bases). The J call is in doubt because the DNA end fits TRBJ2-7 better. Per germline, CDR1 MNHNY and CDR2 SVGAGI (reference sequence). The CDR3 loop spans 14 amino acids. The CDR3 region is CASSQRQGRDEQYF. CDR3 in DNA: TGTGCCAGCAGCCAGAGACAGGGGAGGGACGAGCAGTACTTC.